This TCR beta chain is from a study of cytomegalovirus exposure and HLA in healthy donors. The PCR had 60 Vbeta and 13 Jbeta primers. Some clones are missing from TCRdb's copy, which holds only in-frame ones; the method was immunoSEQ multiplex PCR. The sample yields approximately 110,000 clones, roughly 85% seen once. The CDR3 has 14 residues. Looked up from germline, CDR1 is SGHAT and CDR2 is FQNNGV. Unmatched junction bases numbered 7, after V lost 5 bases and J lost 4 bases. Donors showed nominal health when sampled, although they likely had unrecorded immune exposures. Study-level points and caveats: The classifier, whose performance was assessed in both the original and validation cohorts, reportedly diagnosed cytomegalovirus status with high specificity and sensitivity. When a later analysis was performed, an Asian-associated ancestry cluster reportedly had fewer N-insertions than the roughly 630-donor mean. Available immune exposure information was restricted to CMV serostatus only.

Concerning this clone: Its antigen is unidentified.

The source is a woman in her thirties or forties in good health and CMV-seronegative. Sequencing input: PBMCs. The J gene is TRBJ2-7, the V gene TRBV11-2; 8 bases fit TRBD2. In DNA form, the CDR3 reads TGTGCCAGCAGCCGGGGGGGAATTCCTTACGAGCAGTACTTC. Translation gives CASSRGGIPYEQYF. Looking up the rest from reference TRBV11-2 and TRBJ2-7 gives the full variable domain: EAGVAQSPRYKIIEKRQSVAFWCNPISGHATLYWYQQILGQGPKLLIQFQNNGVVDDSQLPKDRFSAERLKGVDSTLKIQPAKLEDSAVYLCASSRGGIPYEQYFGPGTRLTVT.